This TCR beta chain was captured by sequencing in a study of PD-L1 blockade in urothelial cancer. This CDR3 comprises 15 residues. Germline-derived CDR1 and CDR2 are SGHNT and YYREEE (reference sequence). V trimming: 2 bases; J trimming: 3 bases; junction bases outside the gene matches: 8. Produced via immunoSEQ multiplex PCR; TCRdb's table is partial and in-frame only. The sample shows 70,000 or so clones, about 89% of them seen only once. The chain links TRBV5-4 to TRBJ2-7, with 7 bases lining up with TRBD2. Material: PBMCs, obtained around atezolizumab (anti-PD-L1) treatment. This sequence was found in a man in his fifties or sixties with urothelial cancer. The CDR3 sequence is CASSLGLAELYEQYF. CDR3 nucleotides: TGTGCCAGCAGCTTAGGCCTAGCGGAACTCTACGAGCAGTACTTC. Variable domain in full (rest from reference TRBV5-4 and TRBJ2-7): ETGVTQSPTHLIKTRGQQVTLRCSSQSGHNTVSWYQQALGQGPQFIFQYYREEENGRGNFPPRFSGLQFPNYSSELNVNALELDDSALYLCASSLGLAELYEQYFGPGTRLTVT.